Listed below are T cell receptor beta chains from one sample, sequenced in a study of blood T cell repertoires in COVID-19. The method was immunoSEQ multiplex PCR; TCRdb's version includes in-frame clones alone and lacks a portion of them. The repertoire holds under 300,000 clones, with 86% as singletons. Sequencing was done on a sample of peripheral blood. These receptors came from a woman aged 25-40 years with active or convalescent COVID-19. Each CDR3 is given with its conserved first and last residue. The order of the fields is V gene, D gene, J gene, clone size, CDR3 protein, CDR3 DNA. A D gene is named only where the DNA matches it firmly. Only part of the rows carry a size: once, few, many, or a class if the clone is expanded.

>TRBV19|.|TRBJ2-3|.
CASSPGGRTDTQYF
TGTGCCAGTAGCCCCGGGGGGCGCACAGATACGCAGTATTTT
>TRBV4-1|.|TRBJ1-6|.
CASSQGKGFGSPLHF
TGCGCCAGCAGCCAAGGGAAGGGGTTCGGTTCACCCCTCCACTTT
>TRBV5-1|.|TRBJ2-3|.
CASSLVVTDTQYF
TGCGCCAGCAGCTTGGTAGTTACAGATACGCAGTATTTT
>TRBV10-3|TRBD2|TRBJ2-5|.
CAISGGITETQYF
TGTGCCATCAGCGGGGGGATTACAGAGACCCAGTACTTC
>TRBV18|.|TRBJ2-3|once
CASSAPVDFPNTDTQYF
TGTGCCAGCTCAGCGCCGGTTGACTTTCCTAACACAGATACGCAGTATTTT
>TRBV5-8|TRBD1|TRBJ1-6|.
CASRVRGLGSPLHF
TGTGCCAGCAGGGTGAGGGGGCTGGGGTCACCCCTCCACTTT
>TRBV7-2|TRBD2|TRBJ2-2|.
CASSPPGGYTGELFF
TGTGCCAGCAGCCCCCCGGGAGGTTACACCGGGGAGCTGTTTTTT
>TRBV7-8|TRBD2|TRBJ2-5|.
CASSRGLAQETQYF
TGTGCCAGCAGCCGAGGACTAGCCCAAGAGACCCAGTACTTC
>TRBV15|TRBD1|TRBJ2-7|.
CATSSDRAEQYF
TGTGCCACCAGCAGTGACAGGGCCGAGCAGTACTTC
>TRBV5-1|TRBD1|TRBJ1-2|.
CASSPDRGHGYGYTF
TGCGCCAGCAGCCCAGACAGGGGGCACGGCTATGGCTACACCTTC
>TRBV2|.|TRBJ2-7|.
CASSEEQGYEQYF
TGTGCCAGCAGTGAAGAGCAGGGCTACGAGCAGTACTTC
>TRBV5-1|.|TRBJ2-2|.
CASSPPTTLTGELFF
TGCGCCAGCAGTCCACCTACGACTCTAACCGGGGAGCTGTTTTTT
>TRBV5-1|TRBD1|TRBJ1-2|.
CASSQTGNYGYTF
TGCGCCAGCTCCCAGACAGGGAACTATGGCTACACCTTC
>TRBV7-9|TRBD1|TRBJ1-4|.
CASSLTGVEKLFF
TGTGCCAGCAGCTTAACAGGGGTGGAAAAACTGTTTTTT
>TRBV4-3|.|TRBJ1-2|once
CASSQDRGYGYTF
TGCGCCAGCAGCCAAGATAGGGGCTATGGCTACACCTTC
>TRBV6-4|TRBD2|TRBJ2-3|.
CASSLGLAGTDTQYF
TGTGCCAGCAGTCTAGGACTAGCGGGCACAGATACGCAGTATTTT
>TRBV19|.|TRBJ2-5|.
CASSIRGQLQETQYF
TGTGCCAGTAGTATACGCGGCCAGCTCCAAGAGACCCAGTACTTC
>TRBV7-9|TRBD2|TRBJ2-3|few
CASSAAGRDTDTQYF
TGTGCCAGCAGCGCAGCGGGGAGAGACACAGATACGCAGTATTTT
>TRBV7-9|.|TRBJ2-2|.
CAGAGRENTGELFF
TGTGCCGGCGCGGGACGGGAGAACACCGGGGAGCTGTTTTTT
>TRBV11-3|.|TRBJ2-3|once
CASSLGGRTDTQYF
TGTGCCAGCAGCTTAGGTGGCCGCACAGATACGCAGTATTTT
>TRBV2|.|TRBJ1-1|.
CASSSGLGTEAFF
TGTGCCAGCAGTTCAGGGCTGGGGACTGAAGCTTTCTTT
>TRBV28|TRBD1|TRBJ1-6|few
CASSLGGTGRATPLHF
TGTGCCAGCAGTTTAGGGGGGACAGGGAGGGCTACACCCCTCCACTTT
>TRBV5-1|TRBD1|TRBJ1-1|.
CASSLAGDRGEAFF
TGCGCCAGCAGCTTGGCAGGGGACAGGGGGGAAGCTTTCTTT
>TRBV30|.|TRBJ1-3|.
CAWAKKGIGFSGNTIYF
TGTGCCTGGGCCAAGAAGGGGATTGGTTTCTCTGGAAACACCATATATTTT
>TRBV10-3|TRBD2|TRBJ2-1|.
CAISAGTSGGRYNEQFF
TGTGCCATCAGTGCCGGGACTAGCGGGGGGAGGTACAATGAGCAGTTCTTC
>TRBV5-1|.|TRBJ2-7|.
CASNPDGISEQYF
TGCGCCAGCAACCCCGACGGGATCAGCGAGCAGTACTTC
>TRBV4-3|.|TRBJ1-5|.
CASSQEGAGDTPQHF
TGCGCCAGCAGCCAAGAAGGCGCCGGTGACACGCCCCAGCATTTT
>TRBV30|TRBD1|TRBJ1-2|.
CAWSTYRTGDYGYTF
TGTGCCTGGAGTACATATCGGACAGGGGACTATGGCTACACCTTC
>TRBV18|TRBD1|TRBJ2-2|.
CASSPRQGDTGELFF
TGTGCCAGCTCACCCCGACAGGGAGACACCGGGGAGCTGTTTTTT
>TRBV7-2|.|TRBJ1-3|.
CASSLTQGSQGNTIYF
TGTGCCAGCAGCTTGACTCAGGGCAGTCAAGGAAACACCATATATTTT
>TRBV5-1|.|TRBJ2-7|.
CASRQAPSYEQYF
TGCGCCAGCAGACAGGCCCCAAGCTACGAGCAGTACTTC
>TRBV13|TRBD1|TRBJ1-2|.
CASSHRGPNYGYTF
TGTGCCAGCAGCCACAGGGGCCCAAACTATGGCTACACCTTC
>TRBV24-1|TRBD2|TRBJ2-1|once
CATRGGTKNEQFF
TGTGCCACCAGGGGGGGGACTAAAAATGAGCAGTTCTTC
>TRBV19|.|TRBJ2-3|.
CASSFGGHWDTQYF
TGTGCCAGTAGCTTCGGGGGTCACTGGGATACGCAGTATTTT
>TRBV27|TRBD1|TRBJ1-3|.
CASKFTGTGDNTIYF
TGTGCCAGTAAATTTACCGGGACAGGGGATAACACCATATATTTT
>TRBV5-5|TRBD1|TRBJ1-1|few
CASSLADRVAFF
TGTGCCAGCAGCTTGGCCGACAGGGTGGCTTTCTTT
>TRBV27|TRBD2|TRBJ2-1|.
CASSFRRGANEQFF
TGTGCCAGCAGTTTCCGGCGGGGGGCTAATGAGCAGTTCTTC
>TRBV18|TRBD1|TRBJ1-3|.
CASSEDRSSGNTIYF
TGTGCCAGCTCAGAGGACAGGAGCTCTGGAAACACCATATATTTT
>TRBV15|.|TRBJ2-7|few
CATSRDGGTGATYEQYF
TGTGCCACCAGCAGAGATGGGGGCACCGGGGCCACCTACGAGCAGTACTTC
>TRBV30|.|TRBJ1-1|.
CAWSEPPGKTEAFF
TGTGCCTGGAGTGAACCCCCCGGGAAGACTGAAGCTTTCTTT
>TRBV21-1|.|TRBJ2-3|.
CASSKEGLAGGNTDTQYF
TGTGCCAGCAGCAAAGAAGGACTAGCGGGGGGGAACACAGATACGCAGTATTTT
>TRBV28|.|TRBJ2-3|.
CASSEDFTDTQYF
TGTGCCAGCAGTGAGGACTTCACAGATACGCAGTATTTT
>TRBV20-1|.|TRBJ2-1|.
CSASFVGQGSYNEQFF
TGCAGTGCTAGTTTCGTCGGTCAGGGCTCCTACAATGAGCAGTTCTTC
>TRBV7-8|.|TRBJ2-5|.
CASSLLGGQETQYF
TGTGCCAGCAGTTTACTGGGGGGCCAAGAGACCCAGTACTTC
>TRBV28|TRBD1|TRBJ2-5|.
CASSLRDRGSQETQYF
TGTGCCAGCAGTTTACGGGACAGGGGGTCCCAAGAGACCCAGTACTTC
>TRBV5-8|TRBD1|TRBJ2-4|.
CASSYQGVGCF
TGTGCCAGCAGCTACCAGGGGGTAGGATGCTTC
>TRBV5-6|TRBD1|TRBJ1-3|.
CASRPTGARGNTIYF
TGTGCCAGCCGTCCCACAGGGGCGCGGGGAAACACCATATATTTT
>TRBV12-1|.|TRBJ2-3|.
CASSFEPPYSTTQYF
TGTGCCAGCAGCTTTGAGCCCCCATACTCTACTACGCAGTATTTT
>TRBV5-6|.|TRBJ1-3|.
CASSLRPGASGNTIYF
TGTGCCAGCAGCTTACGCCCGGGAGCTTCTGGAAACACCATATATTTT
>TRBV6-5|.|TRBJ1-4|.
CAVQKNEKLFF
TGTGCCGTACAAAAAAATGAAAAACTGTTTTTT
>TRBV11-2|.|TRBJ2-5|.
CASRPRGGGDPHETQYF
TGTGCCAGCAGACCCCGCGGAGGCGGGGATCCCCATGAGACCCAGTACTTC
>TRBV15|.|TRBJ1-6|.
CATSTGGIGAYNSPLHF
TGTGCCACCAGCACCGGCGGGATTGGAGCTTATAATTCACCCCTCCACTTT
>TRBV5-1|.|TRBJ1-2|.
CASNFGDRGGGYTF
TGCGCCAGCAACTTTGGAGACAGAGGTGGCGGCTACACCTTC
>TRBV2|TRBD1|TRBJ1-5|.
CASTGGGQPQHF
TGTGCCAGCACAGGGGGAGGTCAGCCCCAGCATTTT
>TRBV7-3|TRBD1|TRBJ2-1|.
CASSPRTDRVNEQFF
TGTGCCAGCAGCCCCCGGACCGACAGGGTCAATGAGCAGTTCTTC